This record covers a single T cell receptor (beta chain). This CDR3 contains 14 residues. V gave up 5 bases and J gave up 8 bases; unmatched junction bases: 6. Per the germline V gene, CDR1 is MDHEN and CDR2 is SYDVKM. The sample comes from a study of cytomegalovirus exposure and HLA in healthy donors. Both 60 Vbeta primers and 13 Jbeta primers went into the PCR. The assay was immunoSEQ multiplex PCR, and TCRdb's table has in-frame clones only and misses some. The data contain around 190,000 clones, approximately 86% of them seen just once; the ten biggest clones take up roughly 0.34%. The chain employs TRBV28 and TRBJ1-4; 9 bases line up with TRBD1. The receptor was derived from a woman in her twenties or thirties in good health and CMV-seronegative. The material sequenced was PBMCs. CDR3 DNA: TGTGCCAGCAGTCCACAGGGGGCGCGGGAAAAACTGTTTTTT. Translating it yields CASSPQGAREKLFF.